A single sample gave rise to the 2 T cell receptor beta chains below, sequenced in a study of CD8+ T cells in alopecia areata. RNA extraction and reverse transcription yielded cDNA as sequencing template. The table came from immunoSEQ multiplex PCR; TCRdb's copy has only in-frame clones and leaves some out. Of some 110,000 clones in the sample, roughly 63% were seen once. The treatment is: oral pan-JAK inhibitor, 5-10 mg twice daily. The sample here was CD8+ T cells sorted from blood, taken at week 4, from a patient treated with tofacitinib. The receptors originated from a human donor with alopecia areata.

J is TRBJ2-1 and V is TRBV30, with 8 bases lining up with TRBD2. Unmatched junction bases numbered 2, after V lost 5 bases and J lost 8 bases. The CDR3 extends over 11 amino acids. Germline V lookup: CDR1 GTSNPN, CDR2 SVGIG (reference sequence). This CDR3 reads CAWGGGYEQFF. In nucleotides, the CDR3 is TGTGCCTGGGGCGGGGGGTATGAGCAGTTCTTC.

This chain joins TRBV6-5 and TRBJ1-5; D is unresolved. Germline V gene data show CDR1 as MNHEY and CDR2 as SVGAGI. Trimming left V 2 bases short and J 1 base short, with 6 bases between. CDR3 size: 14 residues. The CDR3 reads CASSYAGSNQPQHF. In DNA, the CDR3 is TGTGCCAGCAGTTACGCGGGAAGCAATCAGCCCCAGCATTTT.